What follows is one T cell receptor (beta chain) and its context. Its target is unknown. The repertoire was sequenced with immunoSEQ multiplex PCR; TCRdb's copy has only in-frame clones and lacks some. The sample carries 68,000 or so clones, approximately 91% recorded once. Germline-derived CDR1 and CDR2 are SGHTA and FQGTGA. There are 17 residues in the CDR3. Trimming took off 5 bases at V and 0 bases at J, with 17 bases between the two ends. This specimen belongs to a study of lymphopenia after photon versus proton radiotherapy. Study results and limitations: Under photons, naive T cells and diversity fell while effector/memory populations rose.

The rearrangement links TRBV7-3 to TRBJ2-1; D is unresolved. The sequencing here drew on peripheral blood, taken from a patient treated with photon-based radiotherapy. This clonotype originated in a woman aged 65 to 85 with pancreatic cancer. The CDR3 coding sequence is TGTGCCAGCAGCCGATCCCCGGCGGCGAGCTCCTACAATGAGCAGTTCTTC. This sequence encodes CASSRSPAASSYNEQFF.